This is a list of T cell receptor beta chains from one sample in a study of blood T cells in healthy people across ages. MiXCR was run by TCRdb on the 5' RACE reads, yielding one entry per CDR3 protein. The sample records hundreds of thousands of distinct CDR3 sequences, around 45% being singletons. Specimen: blood. Every receptor here comes from a man aged 55 to 70 in good health. Each CDR3 is given with its conserved first and last residue. A D gene is named only where the DNA matches it firmly. The listing skips clone size in some rows; elsewhere it reads once, few, many or a size class.

V gene: TRBV10-3
clone size: NA
D gene: NA
J gene: TRBJ1-5
CDR3 DNA: TGTGCCATCAGTGAGAGCCTGGGCAATCAGCCCCAGCATTTT
CDR3 protein: CAISESLGNQPQHF

V gene: TRBV27
clone size: NA
D gene: TRBD1
J gene: TRBJ1-2
CDR3 DNA: TGTGCCAGCAGTATGACAGGGTTCGGGGGCTACACCTTC
CDR3 protein: CASSMTGFGGYTF

V gene: TRBV20-1
clone size: few
D gene: NA
J gene: TRBJ1-5
CDR3 DNA: TGCAGTGCTAGCGGGGGGGCTAATCAGCCCCAGCATTTT
CDR3 protein: CSASGGANQPQHF

V gene: TRBV29-1
clone size: NA
D gene: TRBD2
J gene: TRBJ2-7
CDR3 DNA: TGCAGCGCTCCCGCCCCTGAGACTAGCGGGCCTTCCTACAATGAGCAGTACTTC
CDR3 protein: CSAPAPETSGPSYNEQYF

V gene: TRBV6-5
clone size: NA
D gene: NA
J gene: TRBJ1-5
CDR3 DNA: TGTGCCAGCGCCGTCAGGGGTCAACAGCCCCAGCATTTT
CDR3 protein: CASAVRGQQPQHF

V gene: TRBV20-1
clone size: NA
D gene: TRBD2
J gene: TRBJ2-1
CDR3 DNA: TGCAGTCCAGCTAGAGGTTTTCGGGATGGGGGACTAGTTAACAATGAGCAGTTCTTC
CDR3 protein: CSPARGFRDGGLVNNEQFF

V gene: TRBV7-9
clone size: few
D gene: NA
J gene: TRBJ2-1
CDR3 DNA: TGTGCCAGCAGCCTGGGGTGGGACTCCTACAATGAGCAGTTCTTC
CDR3 protein: CASSLGWDSYNEQFF

V gene: TRBV15
clone size: NA
D gene: NA
J gene: TRBJ1-1
CDR3 DNA: TGTGCCACCAGCAAATCCAGGGGAACCCCTGAAGCTTTCTTT
CDR3 protein: CATSKSRGTPEAFF

V gene: TRBV5-1
clone size: NA
D gene: TRBD2
J gene: TRBJ2-7
CDR3 DNA: TGCGCCAGCAGCTTGTCCGGGAGGGGAGTGGGCGAGCAGTACTTC
CDR3 protein: CASSLSGRGVGEQYF

V gene: TRBV5-1
clone size: few
D gene: NA
J gene: TRBJ2-3
CDR3 DNA: TGCGCCAGCAGCTTCTCGAGGGGAACTAGCACAGATACGCAGTATTTT
CDR3 protein: CASSFSRGTSTDTQYF

V gene: TRBV29-1
clone size: NA
D gene: NA
J gene: TRBJ2-2
CDR3 DNA: TGCAGCGGGGGTACAGGGAGCACCGGGGAGCTGTTTTTT
CDR3 protein: CSGGTGSTGELFF

V gene: TRBV13
clone size: NA
D gene: NA
J gene: TRBJ2-7
CDR3 DNA: TGTGCCAGCGCGGGGCGGGGAGCGTCCAAGCAGTACTTC
CDR3 protein: CASAGRGASKQYF

V gene: TRBV7-2
clone size: NA
D gene: NA
J gene: TRBJ2-3
CDR3 DNA: TGTGCCAGCAGCTGGCGGCAGGGCCGGGTACTTCGCTCTAGCACAGATACGCAGTATTTT
CDR3 protein: CASSWRQGRVLRSSTDTQYF

V gene: TRBV5-1
clone size: NA
D gene: NA
J gene: TRBJ1-6
CDR3 DNA: TGCGCCAGCAGCTTCGCCCAGGGCAGTCGATCACCCCTCCACTTT
CDR3 protein: CASSFAQGSRSPLHF

V gene: TRBV7-2
clone size: few
D gene: NA
J gene: TRBJ1-6
CDR3 DNA: TGTGCCAGCAGCTTAGGACACCCTAATTCACCCCTCCACTTT
CDR3 protein: CASSLGHPNSPLHF

V gene: TRBV4-3
clone size: once
D gene: NA
J gene: TRBJ1-1
CDR3 DNA: TGCGCCAGCAGCCAAGGGGTCTTTAACACTGAAGCTTTCTTT
CDR3 protein: CASSQGVFNTEAFF

V gene: TRBV20-1
clone size: NA
D gene: TRBD1
J gene: TRBJ2-5
CDR3 DNA: TGCAGTGCTGGACAGGGGGCAGGGGAGACCCAGTACTTC
CDR3 protein: CSAGQGAGETQYF

V gene: TRBV5-1
clone size: NA
D gene: TRBD1
J gene: TRBJ2-2
CDR3 DNA: TGCGCCAGCAGCTTGGGACAGGGCGGGCTGTTTTTT
CDR3 protein: CASSLGQGGLFF

V gene: TRBV19
clone size: NA
D gene: NA
J gene: TRBJ2-3
CDR3 DNA: TGTGCCAGTAGTATTCAGGGCACAGATACGCAGTATTTT
CDR3 protein: CASSIQGTDTQYF

V gene: TRBV18
clone size: NA
D gene: NA
J gene: TRBJ2-5
CDR3 DNA: TGTGCCAGCTCACCACCGGCCGGAACGCAGACCCAGTACTTC
CDR3 protein: CASSPPAGTQTQYF

V gene: TRBV20-1
clone size: NA
D gene: NA
J gene: TRBJ2-6
CDR3 DNA: TGCAGTGCTAGAGATGGGGGTGTGGCTGGGGCCAACGTCCTGACTTTC
CDR3 protein: CSARDGGVAGANVLTF

V gene: TRBV4-3
clone size: few
D gene: NA
J gene: TRBJ1-1
CDR3 DNA: TGCGCCAGCAGCCAAGACCGGTGGGGAGAAGCTTTCTTT
CDR3 protein: CASSQDRWGEAFF

V gene: TRBV30
clone size: few
D gene: NA
J gene: TRBJ1-2
CDR3 DNA: TGTGCCTGGAGATTACAAGGGACCGACTATGGCTACACCTTC
CDR3 protein: CAWRLQGTDYGYTF

V gene: TRBV6-5
clone size: NA
D gene: NA
J gene: TRBJ2-5
CDR3 DNA: TGTGCCAGCAGTCTACAACGGGTTTCTGAGACCCAGTACTTC
CDR3 protein: CASSLQRVSETQYF

V gene: TRBV29-1
clone size: few
D gene: NA
J gene: TRBJ1-2
CDR3 DNA: TGCAGCGTCGATGCGAGGGGTTGGGGTGGCTACACCTTC
CDR3 protein: CSVDARGWGGYTF

V gene: TRBV20-1
clone size: NA
D gene: NA
J gene: TRBJ1-5
CDR3 DNA: TGCAGTGCTAGCCCGATAGGGTCCAGCAATCAGCCCCAGCATTTT
CDR3 protein: CSASPIGSSNQPQHF

V gene: TRBV9
clone size: NA
D gene: TRBD2
J gene: TRBJ2-7
CDR3 DNA: TGTGCCAGCAGCCCCGGACTAGCGGGGGGACATTACGAGCAGTACTTC
CDR3 protein: CASSPGLAGGHYEQYF

V gene: TRBV7-2
clone size: once
D gene: TRBD1
J gene: TRBJ2-2
CDR3 DNA: TGTCCCAGCAGCTTAGACGTGGACAGGATGAACACCGGGGAGCTGTTTTTT
CDR3 protein: CPSSLDVDRMNTGELFF

V gene: TRBV3-1
clone size: NA
D gene: NA
J gene: TRBJ1-6
CDR3 DNA: TGTGCCAGTGGGGGAGCCAATTCACCCCTCCACTTT
CDR3 protein: CASGGANSPLHF

V gene: TRBV4-3
clone size: NA
D gene: NA
J gene: TRBJ2-7
CDR3 DNA: TGCGCCAGCAGCCAAGTGGTCATGGACGAGCAGTACTTC
CDR3 protein: CASSQVVMDEQYF

V gene: TRBV6-5
clone size: NA
D gene: NA
J gene: TRBJ1-4
CDR3 DNA: TGTGCCGGCAGTTACTCGGCTCCTTATAATGAAAAACTGTTTTTT
CDR3 protein: CAGSYSAPYNEKLFF

V gene: TRBV7-9
clone size: few
D gene: TRBD1
J gene: TRBJ2-1
CDR3 DNA: TGTGCCAGCAGCTTTGGGGGAAGGGACAGGGGGCCGTCCTACAATGAGCAGTTCTTC
CDR3 protein: CASSFGGRDRGPSYNEQFF

V gene: TRBV28
clone size: NA
D gene: NA
J gene: TRBJ1-5
CDR3 DNA: TGTGCCAGCAGCGTTACACCCTACCGGCCCCAGCATTTT
CDR3 protein: CASSVTPYRPQHF

V gene: TRBV12-3/TRBV12-4
clone size: NA
D gene: NA
J gene: TRBJ2-3
CDR3 DNA: TGTGCCAGCAGTTTAAGGGGGGTGAGGACAGATACGCAGTATTTT
CDR3 protein: CASSLRGVRTDTQYF

V gene: TRBV15
clone size: once
D gene: NA
J gene: TRBJ2-1
CDR3 DNA: TGTGCCACCAGCATAAGGACGTATGTGGATAATGAGCGGTTCTTC
CDR3 protein: CATSIRTYVDNERFF

V gene: TRBV29-1
clone size: once
D gene: NA
J gene: TRBJ1-4
CDR3 DNA: TGCAGCGTGTACCGGGACGGATCTAATGAAAAACTGTTTTTT
CDR3 protein: CSVYRDGSNEKLFF

V gene: TRBV20-1
clone size: once
D gene: NA
J gene: TRBJ1-5
CDR3 DNA: TGCAGTGCCCTCGAGAGAAAGGGGACGAGCAGTAATCAGCCCCAGCATTTT
CDR3 protein: CSALERKGTSSNQPQHF